The source of this TCR beta chain is a study of blood T cell repertoires in COVID-19. The data were produced by immunoSEQ multiplex PCR, yet TCRdb's version contains in-frame clones alone and is incomplete. The sample has 200,000 to 250,000 clones, 85% to 90% seen once. This study enrolled people aged roughly 18 to 89 from around 26 US geographic areas. The CDR3 has 14 amino acids. Trimming removed 3 bases from V and 3 bases from J; junction bases left unmatched: 1. The germline V gene encodes CDR1 PRHDT and CDR2 FYEKMQ (reference sequence). The sequence derives from a man aged 25 to 40 who had recovered from COVID-19. The chain links TRBV13 to TRBJ2-3, with 9 bases aligning to TRBD1. The sequencing sample was made of PBMCs or T cells enriched from blood (not recorded which). CDR3 sequence reads: CASSFGTGTDTQYF. CDR3 nucleotides: TGTGCCAGCAGCTTCGGGACAGGGACAGATACGCAGTATTTT.